The source of this TCR beta chain is a study of blood T cell repertoires in COVID-19. The wider study: The analysed material was cDNA or gDNA that came from T cells, B-cell-depleted T cells, or PBMCs.

Per the authors' pipeline: Reference gene primer amplification yielded estimated nucleated cell counts. Assay used: immunoSEQ multiplex PCR; TCRdb lists only in-frame clones, some missing. The D gene and trimming were derived from the DNA, and the V and J assignments and clone size from that table. Of around 15,000 clones detected, about 91% appear once; the ten largest clones hold roughly 10%. Trimming at V came to 4 bases and at J to 3 bases, leaving 9 bases not matched to a gene. CDR1 MNHEY and CDR2 SVGAGI come from the germline V gene. The CDR3 runs to 15 residues. The sequence derives from a human donor in a cohort sampled during active COVID-19. J is TRBJ2-7 and V is TRBV6-5, with 7 bases matching TRBD1. Input material: peripheral blood. This CDR3 is CASSSLHRGLYEQYF. The CDR3 nucleotides read TGTGCCAGCAGTTCACTCCACAGGGGTCTCTACGAGCAGTACTTC.